This TCR beta chain was found in a study of tumor and adjacent non-tumor tissue in lung cancer (dated by TCRdb to between 2017 and 2018). Turning to the overall study: By cancer type, the cohort comprised 11 to 12 adenocarcinoma patients, 2 squamous cell carcinoma patients and 1 small cell lung cancer patient. The roughly 15 patients were aged roughly 30 to 80 years, included around ten men and 5 women, and had TNM stage I to III disease. A total of fewer than 150 million productive TCRbeta reads were generated by sequencing, corresponding to an average of around 3.8 million reads per sample. Bulk TCRbeta repertoires were compared between lung tumor tissue and matched distant non-tumor lung tissue obtained from about 16 lung cancer patients. TCRbeta CDR3 sequencing was performed on roughly 32 paired specimens, with one tumor sample and one normal lung sample collected per patient.

Library preparation employed multiplex PCR. Data came from an Illumina HiSeq 2500. TCRbeta libraries were constructed through three rounds of nested PCR with primers (Table S4) according to protocols modified from ARM-PCR. PCR products of 200-500 bp were gel-excised and purified with the QIAquick gel extraction kit before sequencing. The original methods were these. Reads were cleaned with Trimmomatic, merged with FLASH into complete CDR3 sequences, and assigned to V(D)J germline segments with MiTCR. Clonal diversity was calculated as the inverse Simpson's index using VDJtools. In-frame sequences without a premature stop codon were defined as productive reads. Starting from the raw public reads, TCRdb applied fastp trimming at Q25, assembled clones with MiXCR and retained in-frame beta chains. Rows are combined by CDR3 protein, so each entry shows the most common genes and DNA. TCRdb's processing, not the study's, gives the V and J calls here. Within this sample are under 150,000 distinct CDR3 sequences, with 66% of them counted one time only. The ten largest account for around 13% of the sample.

In the case of this clonotype: Its antigen is unknown. No qualities accompany the bases; no much larger clone lies one base away.

Overall study outcomes, separate from this receptor: Tumor tissue showed significantly greater TCR diversity (inverse Simpson) than normal lung tissue (about 410 vs 180, P = 0.0075, Mann-Whitney U test). Peripheral blood was not sequenced, so blood TCRbeta repertoires in these lung cancer patients were not examined. TCR diversity was significantly higher in younger patients, and greater tumor TCR diversity was associated with shorter overall survival and shorter disease-free survival. Only around 15 patients were included in the cohort, and the need for larger samples and more detailed clinical data was noted by the authors. The sequencing platform is not named in the methods, and unique molecular identifiers are not mentioned. The top 100 clones made up a significantly larger cumulative share of the repertoire in normal lung than in tumor tissue.

RNA was isolated from bulk unsorted tissue, and RNA quality was assessed with a NanoDrop ND-1000 and an Agilent 2100. Donors were newly diagnosed lung cancer patients admitted for thoracic surgery in China between August and November 2014, without prior chemotherapy. Patients with previous radiotherapy or chemotherapy, or with another concurrent cancer, were excluded from the study. Pieces of surgical tissue measuring about 1-2.1 cm3 were kept in RNAlater solution and held at -80 degrees C until needed. CDR1 and CDR2 are read off the germline V gene as SGHTA and FQGNSA. V loses 1 base, J loses 9 bases, and the germline ends lie 10 bases apart. Spanning cysteine to phenylalanine, the CDR3 consists of 13 amino acids. The kept DNA is CDR3 alone, 39 bases in frame from the first base.

The sequence was collected from a man younger than 40 with non-small cell lung cancer. The source material was lung tumor tissue. The rearranged segments are TRBV7-2 and TRBJ2-1, with no confidently assigned D gene. The encoded CDR3 is CASSLVFDSEQFF. The DNA is as follows: TGTGCCAGCAGCTTAGTTTTCGATAGTGAGCAGTTCTTC.